This T cell receptor (beta chain) originates from a study of regulatory T cells in long-lasting Graves disease. This clonotype showed up just a few times. The authors built TCR beta libraries using iRepertoire HTBI primers and Arm-PCR of CDR3 regions. One entry per CDR3 protein, called by TCRdb with MiXCR from the multiplex PCR reads. The repertoire has roughly 500,000 distinct CDR3 sequences, about 20% of them found once; the top ten carry approximately 7.8%. Time point noted: persistent/refractory GD, antithyroid drugs over 5 years with positive TRAb. PBMC RNA served as the TCR library source. Germline CDR1 and CDR2: LNHDA and SQIVND (reference sequence). The CDR3 consists of 15 residues. Trimming at V came to 1 base and at J to 4 bases, leaving 3 bases not matched to a gene.

The clonotype was recovered from a female donor with Graves disease. This chain uses TRBV19 with TRBJ1-5; 8 bases align to TRBD1. Sample: peripheral blood mononuclear cells (PBMCs), taken when the disease was refractory, from a patient treated with antithyroid drugs. As DNA, the CDR3 is TGTGCCAGTAGTATAGTAAGGACAGGGAATCAGCCCCAGCATTTT. Amino acids: CASSIVRTGNQPQHF.